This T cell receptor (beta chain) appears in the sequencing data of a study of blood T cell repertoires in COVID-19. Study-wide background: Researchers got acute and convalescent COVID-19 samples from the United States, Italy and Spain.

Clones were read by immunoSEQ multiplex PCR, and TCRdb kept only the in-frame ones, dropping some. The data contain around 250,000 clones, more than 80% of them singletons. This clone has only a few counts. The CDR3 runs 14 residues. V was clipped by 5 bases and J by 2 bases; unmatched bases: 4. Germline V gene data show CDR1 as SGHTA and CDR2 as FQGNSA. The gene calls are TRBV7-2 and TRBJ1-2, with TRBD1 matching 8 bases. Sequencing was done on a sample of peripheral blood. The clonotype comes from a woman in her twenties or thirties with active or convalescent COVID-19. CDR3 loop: CASSTRQGNYGYTF. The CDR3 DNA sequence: TGTGCCAGCAGCACCCGACAGGGGAACTATGGCTACACCTTC.